The T cell receptor (beta chain) under discussion was sequenced for a study of tumor-infiltrating lymphocytes in primary liver carcinoma. Priming with a constant-region primer yielded TCR beta cDNA from about 450 ng total RNA. Three nested multiplex PCR rounds of slightly modified ARM-PCR generated TCR beta libraries. With TRBV1-TRBV30 forward primers and a C-beta reverse primer, the first two PCR rounds were run for about 10 cycles each. One entry per CDR3 protein, called by TCRdb with MiXCR from the multiplex PCR reads. Of about 110,000 distinct CDR3 sequences in the sample, less than 80% were seen once. Without any cell sorting, roughly 20-30 mg of bulk tissue yielded co-extracted RNA and DNA. Findings of the study overall: It was observed that only about 7-24% of the top clones appeared in every one of the five tumor regions.

This CDR3 has 18 residues. Losses at the gene ends were 6 bases for V and 0 bases for J; bases not matched to a gene: 13. Germline V gives CDR1 MNHEY, CDR2 SVGAGI. This clonotype came up many times. No antigen is known for it. This TCR was sampled from a woman aged 60-75 years with primary liver carcinoma and hepatitis B virus infection. The chain recombines TRBV6-5 with TRBJ1-3, with 8 positions matching TRBD1. Sample: liver tumor tissue from sampling region 1. Subset in this sample: tumor region T1, superior pole. The CDR3 DNA follows: TGTGCCAGCAGCCTGACAGGGGTCCCCTTTAGCTCTGGAAACACCATATATTTT. Translating gives CASSLTGVPFSSGNTIYF.